Following are 27 T cell receptor beta chains from one sample sequenced in a study of beta chain features in type 1 diabetes. Expressed TCRB transcripts were sequenced after all isolated RNA was converted to cDNA. Clones were sequenced by immunoSEQ multiplex PCR, and TCRdb holds only the in-frame ones, with some missing. This sample yields around 340,000 clones, of which 7.5% to 9% are seen a single time; less than 0.45% belongs to the top ten. The specimen sequenced was central memory CD4+ T cells from blood. The receptors derive from a young woman in good health.

The table lists this clone with a few counts. The chain carries TRBV10-2 and TRBJ2-2, with D hard to call. In germline, CDR1 is WSHSY, CDR2 SAAADI. The CDR3 totals 13 residues. V was shortened by 11 bases and J by 2 bases, with 12 bases between the two germline ends. CDR3 region: CAASGGNTGELFF. DNA for the CDR3: TGCGCCGCGTCGGGCGGAAACACCGGGGAGCTGTTTTTT.

This chain uses TRBV28 with TRBJ2-5, with a weak D call TRBD2 (5 bases). V lost 7 bases to trimming and J lost 5 bases, with 11 bases between them. CDR1 and CDR2 from the germline V gene are MDHEN and SYDVKM. CDR3 length: 12 amino acids. CDR3: CASTGDWETQYF. The CDR3 DNA reads TGTGCCAGCACCGGGGATTGGGAGACCCAGTACTTC.

This clone was observed many times. V usage is TRBV6-1 and J usage is TRBJ1-1, with no clear D. Germline CDR1 is MNHNS and CDR2 is SASEGT. This CDR3 contains 13 residues. V lost 2 bases to trimming and J lost 1 base, with 5 bases between them. CDR3 in amino acids: CASSEPWNTEAFF. CDR3 in DNA: TGTGCCAGCAGTGAACCCTGGAACACTGAAGCTTTCTTT.

Only a few counts were recorded for this clone. The chain is built from TRBV29-1 and TRBJ2-2; TRBD2 might be the D (5 bases). Germline-derived CDR1 and CDR2 are SQVTM and ANQGSEA. The CDR3 runs 13 residues. V was clipped by 0 bases and J by 8 bases, with 10 bases between them. The CDR3 sequence: CSVEEGRPGELFF. For the CDR3, the DNA is TGCAGCGTTGAAGAGGGGAGACCTGGGGAGCTGTTTTTT.

The chain links TRBV27 to TRBJ2-7, with D tentatively TRBD2 (6 bases). Germline-derived CDR1 and CDR2 are MNHEY and SMNVEV (reference sequence). Trimming shortened V by 6 bases and J by 0 bases, and 24 bases separated the two germline ends. The CDR3 is made up of 18 amino acids. CDR3 sequence: CASRGRRGGLANSYEQYF. The DNA of the CDR3 is TGTGCCAGCAGAGGGCGAAGGGGCGGGCTAGCGAACTCCTACGAGCAGTACTTC.

A remark on this clone: Other DNA sequences within the sample encode an identical CDR3. This chain uses TRBV20-1 with TRBJ2-1; D gene uncertain. Germline loops: CDR1 DFQATT, CDR2 SNEGSKA (reference sequence). This CDR3 is 11 amino acids long. Trimming pared 0 bases from V and 4 bases from J, leaving 1 base between. CDR3 nucleotide sequence: TGCAGTGCTAGAGAGTACAATGAGCAGTTCTTC. It translates to CSAREYNEQFF.

This clone was seen at least ten times. CDR3 sequence reads: CASSYGYGYTF. In nucleotides, the CDR3 is TGTGCCAGTAGCTACGGCTATGGCTACACCTTC. The chain couples TRBV19 to TRBJ1-2; D is undetermined. CDR1 is LNHDA, CDR2 SQIVND, per germline (reference sequence). V was pared by 6 bases and J by 4 bases, with 6 bases between. This CDR3 comprises 11 residues.

The rearrangement uses TRBV7-2 and TRBJ2-3; D remains unclear. The V gene's germline CDR1 is SGHTA and CDR2 FQGNSA. The CDR3 contains 13 residues. The V and J ends lost 4 bases and 0 bases respectively, with 5 bases between them. The CDR3 nucleotides read TGTGCCAGCAGCTACGACAGCACAGATACGCAGTATTTT. It encodes CASSYDSTDTQYF.

The chain recombines TRBV4-3 with TRBJ2-2; 8 bases are shared with TRBD2. Trimming removed 4 bases from V and 2 bases from J; junction bases left unmatched: 9. The CDR3 covers 17 residues. Looked up from germline, CDR1 is LGHNA and CDR2 is YSLEER. Here the CDR3 reads CASSPGPGLVNTGELFF. The CDR3 DNA reads as TGCGCCAGCAGCCCTGGCCCGGGACTAGTAAACACCGGGGAGCTGTTTTTT.

The genes are TRBV7-2 and TRBJ2-3; D perhaps matches TRBD1 (5 bases). Trimming shortened V by 1 base and J by 7 bases, and 18 bases separated the two germline ends. Germline V gene sequence: CDR1 SGHTA, CDR2 FQGNSA. The CDR3 has 16 amino acids. The CDR3 coding sequence is TGTGCCAGCAGCTTAGTGGGGCAGGGTGGTGAGCATACGCAGTATTTT. It encodes CASSLVGQGGEHTQYF.

The chain couples TRBV7-3 to TRBJ2-1; D is undetermined. This CDR3 has 16 amino acids. Germline V gene sequence: CDR1 SGHTA, CDR2 FQGTGA. Between the trimmed V and J ends, which lost 2 bases and 0 bases, there was a span of 11 bases. The CDR3, as DNA: TGTGCCAGCAGCTTAGTAGGCTCCGACTCCTACAATGAGCAGTTCTTC. Amino acids: CASSLVGSDSYNEQFF.

The V call is TRBV9, the J call TRBJ2-7, with D possibly matching TRBD2 (5 bases). Between the trimmed V and J ends, which lost 3 bases and 4 bases, there was a span of 17 bases. The CDR3 is 15 amino acids. In germline, CDR1 is SGDLS, CDR2 YYNGEE. CDR3 coding DNA: TGTGCCAGCAGCGAGTCGCCCTCGGGGTTGTACGAGCAGTACTTC. Protein product: CASSESPSGLYEQYF.

This clone was counted only a few times. CDR3 sequence reads: CASSFLLNEQFF. The CDR3 DNA reads TGTGCCAGCAGCTTCCTCCTCAATGAGCAGTTCTTC. The chain carries TRBV11-2 and TRBJ2-1; no firm D call. The ends were cut back, 3 bases at V and 6 bases at J, with 6 bases in the middle. The germline CDR1 and CDR2 sequences are SGHAT and FQNNGV. This CDR3 is 12 amino acids long.

The DNA for the CDR3 is TGTGCCAGCAGTAGGTTACAGGGGGAGGGCTACACCTTC. The encoded protein is CASSRLQGEGYTF. The V gene is TRBV28, the J gene TRBJ1-2, with 8 nucleotides matching TRBD1. The CDR3 is made up of 13 amino acids. The germline gives CDR1 MDHEN, CDR2 SYDVKM. V was clipped by 5 bases and J by 8 bases; unmatched bases: 7.

This clone was recorded many times. This rearrangement joins TRBV6-1 to TRBJ2-3; D call uncertain. The CDR3 sequence is 15 residues long. Germline values: CDR1 MNHNS, CDR2 SASEGT. With 3 bases removed from V and 3 bases from J, the gap between germline ends came to 13 bases. CDR3 loop: CASSEPPTATDTQYF. The CDR3 nucleotides are TGTGCCAGCAGTGAGCCGCCCACCGCTACAGATACGCAGTATTTT.

J is TRBJ1-1 and V is TRBV25-1, with a weak D call TRBD1 (5 bases). The germline V gene has CDR1 MGHDK and CDR2 SYGVNS. The CDR3 has 13 amino acids. Trimming removed 7 bases from V and 2 bases from J, with 11 bases in between. As DNA, the CDR3 is TGTGCCAGCAAGGCCGGGGCTAACACTGAAGCTTTCTTT. This encodes CASKAGANTEAFF.

The CDR3 DNA reads as TGTGCCATCAGTGAACGACTAGCGGACACCGGGGAGCTGTTTTTT. As protein: CAISERLADTGELFF. The rearrangement uses TRBV10-3 and TRBJ2-2; 9 bases are a match to TRBD2. V trimming: 3 bases; J trimming: 3 bases; junction bases outside the gene matches: 2. Per germline, CDR1 ENHRY and CDR2 SYGVKD. The CDR3 has 15 amino acids.

The chain joins TRBV16 to TRBJ1-2; D uncertain. The CDR3 has 14 amino acids. Deletions cut 1 base from V and 7 bases from J, with 13 bases between. The germline CDR1 and CDR2 sequences are KGHSY and FQNENV. CDR3 sequence: CASSQYQRGVGYTF. The CDR3 nucleotides read TGTGCCAGCAGCCAATATCAACGCGGGGTTGGCTACACCTTC.

This clone was counted between two and nine times. The genes are TRBV7-6 and TRBJ2-3, with D uncertain. Trimming pared 2 bases from V and 6 bases from J, leaving 6 bases between. The CDR3 sequence is 12 residues long. Looked up from germline, CDR1 is SGHVS and CDR2 is FNYEAQ. In nucleotides, the CDR3 is TGTGCCAGCAGCTTATTTGGTGATACGCAGTATTTT. Translation gives CASSLFGDTQYF. Full variable domain (missing parts from reference TRBV7-6 and TRBJ2-3): GAGVSQSPRYKVTKRGQDVALRCDPISGHVSLYWYRQALGQGPEFLTYFNYEAQQDKSGLPNDRFSAERPEGSISTLTIQRTEQRDSAMYRCASSLFGDTQYFGPGTRLTVL.

This clone has a handful of counts. V is TRBV7-2 and J is TRBJ2-1; D is perhaps TRBD1 (6 bases). The germline V gene has CDR1 SGHTA and CDR2 FQGNSA. The CDR3 is made up of 13 amino acids. Trimming took off 5 bases at V and 10 bases at J, with 15 bases between the two ends. This CDR3 reads CASSPQQGKEQFF. In DNA form, the CDR3 reads TGTGCCAGCAGCCCCCAACAGGGAAAGGAGCAGTTCTTC.

This clone was observed a few times. This chain connects TRBV7-6 to TRBJ2-1; D gene ambiguous. The CDR3 is 14 residues long. Germline assignment: CDR1 SGHVS and CDR2 FNYEAQ. The V gene lost 5 bases and the J gene lost 5 bases, with 13 bases spanning the gap. CDR3 DNA: TGTGCCAGCAGCCGATACCCCCTCGACAATGAGCAGTTCTTC. Translation: CASSRYPLDNEQFF.

A few counts support this clone. Other DNA sequences in the same sample also yield this CDR3. The genes are TRBV28 and TRBJ1-2, with D tentatively TRBD1 (5 bases). Germline V gene data show CDR1 as MDHEN and CDR2 as SYDVKM. V was cut by 3 bases and J by 4 bases, with 9 bases left in between. This CDR3 spans 13 amino acids. The chain's CDR3 is CASSFPGGYGYTF. CDR3 bases: TGTGCCAGCAGTTTTCCGGGGGGCTATGGCTACACCTTC.

This clone was seen at least ten times. This rearrangement joins TRBV29-1 to TRBJ2-2; 14 positions match TRBD2. The CDR3 sequence is 15 residues long. Germline V gives CDR1 SQVTM, CDR2 ANQGSEA. V trimming: 4 bases; J trimming: 7 bases; junction bases outside the gene matches: 5. CDR3 nucleotide sequence: TGCAGCGTTGGGGGACTAGCGGGAGTAAGCGGGGAGCTGTTTTTT. This sequence encodes CSVGGLAGVSGELFF.

This clone appeared a few times. The chain links TRBV27 to TRBJ2-2; D is possibly TRBD1 (6 bases). This CDR3 has 15 amino acids. In germline, CDR1 is MNHEY, CDR2 SMNVEV (reference sequence). The V end was cut by 4 bases, the J end by 4 bases, with 13 bases between. As DNA, the CDR3 is TGTGCCAGCAGTTCGCGGACAGAGAGCACCGGGGAGCTGTTTTTT. Its translation: CASSSRTESTGELFF.

This clone was seen a few times. The chain links TRBV13 to TRBJ2-2; D assignment may be TRBD1 or TRBD2 (6 bases each). V dropped 5 bases and J dropped 6 bases, with 16 bases sitting between them. The germline CDR1 and CDR2 sequences are PRHDT and FYEKMQ (reference sequence). The CDR3 totals 15 residues. CDR3 amino acids: CASSTSGAWAGELFF. CDR3 coding DNA: TGTGCCAGCAGCACCTCGGGGGCGTGGGCCGGGGAGCTGTTTTTT.

The rearrangement uses TRBV2 and TRBJ2-3; 9 bases line up with TRBD2. Germline loops: CDR1 SNHLY, CDR2 FYNNEI. This CDR3 region has 12 residues. V gave up 10 bases and J gave up 6 bases; unmatched junction bases: 5. CDR3 in DNA: TGTGCCACCAGACTAGCGGCCGATACGCAGTATTTT. Protein sequence: CATRLAADTQYF.

The V gene is TRBV6-5, the J gene TRBJ1-3; D is possibly TRBD1 (6 bases). The ends were cut back, 6 bases at V and 3 bases at J, with 15 bases in the middle. From germline, CDR1 is MNHEY and CDR2 SVGAGI. The CDR3 consists of 15 residues. Written as DNA, the CDR3 is TGTGCCAGCAGCGACCCAGGGGCTGTTGGAAACACCATATATTTT. This gives the protein CASSDPGAVGNTIYF.